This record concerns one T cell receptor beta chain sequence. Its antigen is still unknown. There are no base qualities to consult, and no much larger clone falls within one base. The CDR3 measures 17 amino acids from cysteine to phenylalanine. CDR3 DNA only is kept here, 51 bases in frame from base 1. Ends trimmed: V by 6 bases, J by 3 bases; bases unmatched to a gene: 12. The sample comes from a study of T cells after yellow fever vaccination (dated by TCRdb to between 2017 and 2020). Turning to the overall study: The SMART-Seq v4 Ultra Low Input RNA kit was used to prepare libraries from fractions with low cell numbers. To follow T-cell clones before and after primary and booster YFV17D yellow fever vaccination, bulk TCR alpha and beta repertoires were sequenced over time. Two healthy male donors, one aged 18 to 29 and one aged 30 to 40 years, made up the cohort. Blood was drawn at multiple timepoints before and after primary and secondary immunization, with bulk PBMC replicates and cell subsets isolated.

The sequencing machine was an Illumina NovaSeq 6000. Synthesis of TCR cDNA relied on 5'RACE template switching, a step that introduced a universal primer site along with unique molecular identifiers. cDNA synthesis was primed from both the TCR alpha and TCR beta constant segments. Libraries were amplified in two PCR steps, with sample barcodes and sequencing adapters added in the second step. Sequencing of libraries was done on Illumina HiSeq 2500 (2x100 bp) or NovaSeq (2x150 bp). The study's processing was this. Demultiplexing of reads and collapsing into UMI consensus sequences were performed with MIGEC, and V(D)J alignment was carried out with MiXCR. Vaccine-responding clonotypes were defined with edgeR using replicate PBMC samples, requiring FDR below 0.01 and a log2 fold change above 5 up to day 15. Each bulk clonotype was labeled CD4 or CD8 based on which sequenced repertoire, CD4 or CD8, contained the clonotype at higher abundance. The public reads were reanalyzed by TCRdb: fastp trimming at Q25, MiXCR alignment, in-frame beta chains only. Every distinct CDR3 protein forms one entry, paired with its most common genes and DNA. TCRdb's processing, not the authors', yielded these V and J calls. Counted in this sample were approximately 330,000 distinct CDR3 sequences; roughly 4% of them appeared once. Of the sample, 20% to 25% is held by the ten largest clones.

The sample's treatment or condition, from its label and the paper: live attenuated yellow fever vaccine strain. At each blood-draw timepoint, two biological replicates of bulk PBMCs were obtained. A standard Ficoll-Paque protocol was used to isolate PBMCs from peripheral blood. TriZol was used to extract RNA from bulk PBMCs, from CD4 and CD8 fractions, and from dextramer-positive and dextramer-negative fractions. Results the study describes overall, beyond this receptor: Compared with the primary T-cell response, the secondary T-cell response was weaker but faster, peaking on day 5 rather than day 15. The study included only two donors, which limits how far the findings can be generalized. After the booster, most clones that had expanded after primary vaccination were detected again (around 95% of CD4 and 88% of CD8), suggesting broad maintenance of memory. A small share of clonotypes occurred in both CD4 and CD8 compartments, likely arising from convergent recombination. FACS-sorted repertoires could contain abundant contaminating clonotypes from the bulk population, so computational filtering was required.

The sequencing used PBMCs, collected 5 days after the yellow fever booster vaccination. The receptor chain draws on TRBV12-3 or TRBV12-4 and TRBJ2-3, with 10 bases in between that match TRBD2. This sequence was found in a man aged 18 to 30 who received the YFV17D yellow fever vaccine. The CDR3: CASSHPGGSGGTDTQYF. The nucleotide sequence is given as TGTGCCAGCAGCCACCCGGGGGGTAGCGGGGGGACAGATACGCAGTATTTT.